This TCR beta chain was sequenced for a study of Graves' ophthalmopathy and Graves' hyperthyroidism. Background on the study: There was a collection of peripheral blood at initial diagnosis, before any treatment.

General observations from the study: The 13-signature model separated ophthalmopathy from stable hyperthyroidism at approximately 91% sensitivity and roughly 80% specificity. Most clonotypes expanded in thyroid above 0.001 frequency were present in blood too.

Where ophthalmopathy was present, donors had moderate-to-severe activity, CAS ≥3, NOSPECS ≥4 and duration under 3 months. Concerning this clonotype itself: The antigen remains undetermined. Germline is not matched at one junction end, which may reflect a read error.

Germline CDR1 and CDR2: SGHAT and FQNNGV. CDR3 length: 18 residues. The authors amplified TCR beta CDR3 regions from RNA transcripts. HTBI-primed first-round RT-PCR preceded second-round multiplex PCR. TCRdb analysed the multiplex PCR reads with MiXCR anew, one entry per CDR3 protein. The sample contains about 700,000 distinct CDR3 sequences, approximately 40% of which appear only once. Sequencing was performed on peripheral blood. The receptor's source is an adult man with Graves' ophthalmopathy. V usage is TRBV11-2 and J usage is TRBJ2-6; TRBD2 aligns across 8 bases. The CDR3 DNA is TGTGTCAGCAGCATAGCGGGACACTTGCACTCTGGGGCCAACGTCCTGACTTTC. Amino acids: CVSSIAGHLHSGANVLTF.